This T cell receptor (beta chain) was captured in a study of shared clonotypes between healthy human individuals. The germline V gene has CDR1 SGHRS and CDR2 YFSETQ. This CDR3 is 13 amino acids long. V gave up 4 bases and J gave up 6 bases, with 13 bases separating them. Clones were sequenced by immunoSEQ multiplex PCR, and TCRdb holds only the in-frame ones, with some missing. In the table there are roughly 2.1 million clones, 93% of which are singletons. As defined, naive CD8 cells were CD45RO-negative and positively selected for CCR7, with terminally differentiated effector memory CD45RA+ cells excluded.

This clonotype was obtained from a man in his late teens or twenties in good health. Some clones in this sample may be carry-over from other donors' samples. The chain carries TRBV5-1 and TRBJ1-1; D gene unclear. The sample taken for sequencing was naive CD8+ T cells from PBMCs. The CDR3 sequence is CASSPIHTAEAFF. The CDR3 DNA reads TGCGCCAGCAGCCCAATACACACGGCTGAAGCTTTCTTT.